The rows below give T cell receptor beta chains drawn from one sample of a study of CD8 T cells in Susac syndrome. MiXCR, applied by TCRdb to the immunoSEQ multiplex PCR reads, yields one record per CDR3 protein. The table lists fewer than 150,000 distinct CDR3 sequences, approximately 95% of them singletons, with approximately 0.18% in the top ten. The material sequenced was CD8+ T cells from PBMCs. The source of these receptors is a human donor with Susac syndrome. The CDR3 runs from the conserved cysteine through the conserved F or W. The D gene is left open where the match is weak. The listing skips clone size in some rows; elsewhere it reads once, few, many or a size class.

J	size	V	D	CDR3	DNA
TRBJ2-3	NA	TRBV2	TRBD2	CASRPRLADTDTQYF	TGTGCCAGCAGACCTAGACTAGCGGACACAGATACGCAGTATTTT
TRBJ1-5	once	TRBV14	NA	CASSIRQLRDQHF	TGTGCCAGCAGCATCCGACAACTCCGAGACCAGCATTTT
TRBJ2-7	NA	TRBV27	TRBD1	CASSLRQGAYEQYF	TGTGCCAGCAGTTTACGACAGGGGGCGTACGAGCAGTACTTC
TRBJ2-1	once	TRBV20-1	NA	CSARDPTGAVHEQFF	TGCAGTGCTAGAGATCCCACGGGGGCGGTCCATGAGCAGTTCTTC
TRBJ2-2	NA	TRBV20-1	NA	CSAREHEGSAGELFF	TGCAGTGCTAGAGAACATGAAGGGTCGGCCGGGGAGCTGTTTTTT
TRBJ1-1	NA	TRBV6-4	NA	CASSASSVGPYTEAFF	TGTGCCAGCAGTGCCTCCTCGGTGGGGCCATACACTGAAGCTTTCTTT
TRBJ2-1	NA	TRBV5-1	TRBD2	CASSLGASGGLPVEQFF	TGCGCCAGCAGCTTGGGGGCTAGCGGGGGCCTCCCGGTTGAGCAGTTCTTC
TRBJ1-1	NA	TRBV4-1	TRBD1	CASRGQGRFGTEAFF	TGCGCCAGCAGGGGACAGGGGAGGTTTGGCACTGAAGCTTTCTTT
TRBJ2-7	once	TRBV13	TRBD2	CASSSTSGREISEQYF	TGTGCCAGCAGCAGCACTAGCGGGAGGGAGATAAGCGAGCAGTACTTC
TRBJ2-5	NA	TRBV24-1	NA	CATSGQGGETQYF	TGTGCCACCAGTGGTCAGGGTGGAGAGACCCAGTACTTC
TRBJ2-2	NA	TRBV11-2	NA	CASSPPTDTGELFF	TGTGCCAGCAGCCCCCCCACAGACACCGGGGAGCTGTTTTTT
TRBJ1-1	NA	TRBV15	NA	CATRGPGCATEAFF	TGTGCCACCAGAGGGCCGGGTTGTGCCACTGAAGCTTTCTTT
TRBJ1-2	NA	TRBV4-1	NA	CASSQLTVYYGYTF	TGCGCCAGCAGCCAACTGACAGTTTACTATGGCTACACCTTC
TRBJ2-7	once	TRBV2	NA	CASSLSAGEQYF	TGTGCCAGCAGTCTAAGCGCGGGCGAGCAGTACTTC
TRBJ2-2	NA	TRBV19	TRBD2	CASRGGPVAGELFF	TGTGCCAGTAGGGGAGGGCCCGTCGCCGGGGAGCTGTTTTTT
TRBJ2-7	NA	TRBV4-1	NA	CASTQGIGPYEQYF	TGCGCCAGCACCCAAGGGATCGGACCCTACGAGCAGTACTTC
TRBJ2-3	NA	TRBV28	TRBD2	CASSFPNSGRGTDTQYF	TGTGCCAGCAGTTTCCCGAATAGCGGGAGGGGGACAGATACGCAGTATTTT
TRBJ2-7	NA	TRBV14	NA	CASSQDSEATYEQYF	TGTGCCAGCAGCCAAGATAGTGAGGCGACCTACGAGCAGTACTTC
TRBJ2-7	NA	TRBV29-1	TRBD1	CSVEARTGGGEQYF	TGCAGCGTTGAAGCTCGGACAGGGGGAGGGGAGCAGTACTTC
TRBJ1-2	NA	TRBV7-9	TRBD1	CASRRTGGADYGYTF	TGTGCCAGCAGAAGAACAGGGGGCGCCGACTATGGCTACACCTTC
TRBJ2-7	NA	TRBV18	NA	CASSPPPRDEQYF	TGTGCCAGCTCACCACCTCCCAGGGACGAGCAGTACTTC
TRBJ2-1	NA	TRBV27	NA	CASTISGGYNEQFF	TGTGCCAGCACCATTTCTGGGGGATACAATGAGCAGTTCTTC
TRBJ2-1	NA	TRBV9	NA	CASSAGATGYNEQFF	TGTGCCAGCAGCGCCGGCGCTACGGGGTACAATGAGCAGTTCTTC
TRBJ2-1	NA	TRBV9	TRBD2	CASSVGSSGTYNEQFF	TGTGCCAGCAGCGTAGGTAGTAGCGGGACCTACAATGAGCAGTTCTTC
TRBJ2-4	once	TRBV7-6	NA	CASSLSPLQGGRNIQYF	TGTGCCAGCAGCTTATCTCCTCTACAGGGAGGGAGAAACATTCAGTACTTC
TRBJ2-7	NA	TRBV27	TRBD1	CASSLSRTGSEQYF	TGTGCCAGCAGTTTATCACGGACAGGGAGTGAGCAGTACTTC
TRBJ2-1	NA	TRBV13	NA	CASSYPGGYNEQFF	TGTGCCAGCAGCTACCCGGGCGGGTACAATGAGCAGTTCTTC
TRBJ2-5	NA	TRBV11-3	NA	CASSPRFSGGPLQETQYF	TGTGCCAGCAGCCCCCGATTCAGCGGAGGGCCTCTCCAAGAGACCCAGTACTTC
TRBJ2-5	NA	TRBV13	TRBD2	CASSPEGGAGDETQYF	TGTGCCAGCAGCCCAGAAGGGGGAGCGGGAGACGAGACCCAGTACTTC
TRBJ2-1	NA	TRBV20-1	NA	CSAGRETGGEQFF	TGCAGTGCTGGGAGGGAAACAGGGGGTGAGCAGTTCTTC
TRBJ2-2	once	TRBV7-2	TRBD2	CASSFGSGRYLGELFF	TGTGCCAGCAGCTTCGGTAGCGGGAGATATCTCGGGGAGCTGTTTTTT
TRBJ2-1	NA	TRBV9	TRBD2	CASSVEGEAGGPFF	TGTGCCAGCAGCGTAGAGGGGGAAGCGGGAGGTCCGTTCTTC
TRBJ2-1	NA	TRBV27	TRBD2	CASTPVSGRQEQFF	TGTGCCAGCACCCCCGTGAGCGGGAGGCAGGAGCAGTTCTTC
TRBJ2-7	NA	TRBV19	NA	CASSSNVAATGYEQYF	TGTGCCAGTAGTTCGAATGTCGCCGCGACGGGGTACGAGCAGTACTTC
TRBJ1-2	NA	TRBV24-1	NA	CATSDPRQTAPGYTF	TGTGCCACCAGTGACCCTAGACAGACCGCTCCCGGCTACACCTTC
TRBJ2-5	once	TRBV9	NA	CASSGAGTVGETQYF	TGTGCCAGCAGCGGCGCCGGGACCGTGGGAGAGACCCAGTACTTC
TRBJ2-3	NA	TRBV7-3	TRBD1	CASSDTPGTETDTQYF	TGTGCCAGCAGCGACACCCCCGGGACAGAGACAGATACGCAGTATTTT
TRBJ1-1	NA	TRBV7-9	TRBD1	CASSLFGQGAPNTEAFF	TGTGCCAGCAGCTTATTTGGTCAGGGGGCCCCGAACACTGAAGCTTTCTTT
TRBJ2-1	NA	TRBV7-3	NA	CASSLRVGEQFF	TGTGCCAGCAGCTTACGGGTGGGCGAGCAGTTCTTC
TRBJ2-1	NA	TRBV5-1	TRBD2	CASSLVLAGGEQFF	TGCGCCAGCAGCCTGGTGCTAGCGGGAGGGGAGCAGTTCTTC
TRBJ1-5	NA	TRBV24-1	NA	CATSGGDSNQPQHF	TGTGCCACCAGTGGGGGAGATAGCAATCAGCCCCAGCATTTT
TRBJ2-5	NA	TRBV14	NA	CASRLTGTRETQYF	TGTGCCAGCAGATTGACCGGGACGAGGGAGACCCAGTACTTC
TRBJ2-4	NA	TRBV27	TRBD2	CASSQLADQNIQYF	TGTGCCAGCAGTCAACTAGCGGATCAAAACATTCAGTACTTC
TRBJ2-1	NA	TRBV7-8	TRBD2	CASSGKSGADNEQFF	TGTGCCAGCAGCGGTAAAAGCGGGGCCGACAATGAGCAGTTCTTC
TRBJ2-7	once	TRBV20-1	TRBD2	CSAKLAAAYEQYF	TGCAGTGCTAAGCTAGCGGCCGCCTACGAGCAGTACTTC
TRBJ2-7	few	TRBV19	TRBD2	CASSPGGVYEQYF	TGTGCCAGTAGCCCCGGGGGGGTCTACGAGCAGTACTTC
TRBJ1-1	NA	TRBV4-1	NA	CASSQGIGANTEAFF	TGCGCCAGCAGCCAAGGTATAGGAGCGAACACTGAAGCTTTCTTT
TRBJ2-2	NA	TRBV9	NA	CASSVARGTGELFF	TGTGCCAGCAGCGTAGCCCGAGGCACCGGGGAGCTGTTTTTT
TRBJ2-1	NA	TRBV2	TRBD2	CASSEPSGAYNEQFF	TGTGCCAGCAGTGAGCCTAGCGGCGCCTACAATGAGCAGTTCTTC
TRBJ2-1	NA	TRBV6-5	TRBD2	CASSYSTSGEFNEQFF	TGTGCCAGCAGTTACTCTACTAGCGGCGAATTCAATGAGCAGTTCTTC